This TCR beta chain was sequenced in a study of blood T cell repertoires in COVID-19. CDR3 length: 15 amino acids. Germline-derived CDR1 and CDR2 are GTSNPN and SVGIG (reference sequence). Trimming took 0 bases from V and 0 from J, leaving 11 bases between them. TCRdb's table, derived via immunoSEQ multiplex PCR, lists solely in-frame clones and lacks some. Of fewer than 300,000 clones in the sample, more than 85% are singletons; the top ten hold about 2%. This sequence joins TRBV30 and TRBJ1-2; D remains unclear. The sequenced sample consisted of peripheral blood. This sequence was found in a woman aged 25 to 39 with COVID-19, enrolled during active disease. The CDR3 DNA reads TGTGCCTGGAGTGTATCAGTGTTGGCTAACTATGGCTACACCTTC. The encoded protein is CAWSVSVLANYGYTF.